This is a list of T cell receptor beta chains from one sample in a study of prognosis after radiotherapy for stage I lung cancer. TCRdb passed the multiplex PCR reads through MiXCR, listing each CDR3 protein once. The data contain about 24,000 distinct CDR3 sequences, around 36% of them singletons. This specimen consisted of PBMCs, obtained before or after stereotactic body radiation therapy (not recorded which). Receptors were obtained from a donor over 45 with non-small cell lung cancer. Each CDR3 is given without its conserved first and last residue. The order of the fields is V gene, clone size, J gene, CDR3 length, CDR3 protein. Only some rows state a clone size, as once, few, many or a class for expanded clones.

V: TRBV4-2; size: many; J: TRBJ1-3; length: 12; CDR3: ASAYRKDGNTIY
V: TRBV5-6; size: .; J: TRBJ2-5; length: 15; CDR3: ASRLAGFAGAQETQY